This T cell receptor beta chain is drawn from a study of OX40 agonist ivuxolimab in advanced cancers. Study-level background: Males comprised 82.7% of the group, whose mean age was roughly 64 years (range 23 to 79).

The method was immunoSEQ multiplex PCR; TCRdb's version includes in-frame clones alone and lacks a portion of them. The table shows 40,000 or so clones, with 70% to 85% occurring only once. The CDR3 sequence is 16 residues long. The V end lost 0 bases, the J end lost 1 base, and 11 bases lay between the germline ends. Germline CDR1 is SGHRS and CDR2 is YFSETQ. This chain connects TRBV5-1 to TRBJ2-4; D ambiguous. The TCR sequence derives from an adult with an advanced solid tumor such as melanoma, head and neck, liver or kidney cancer. Sequenced here: CD4+ or CD8+ T cells sorted from blood, sampled in a trial of the OX40 agonist ivuxolimab. The CDR3: CASSLDRPGAKNIQYF. The CDR3 nucleotides are TGCGCCAGCAGCTTGGACAGACCTGGGGCCAAAAACATTCAGTACTTC.